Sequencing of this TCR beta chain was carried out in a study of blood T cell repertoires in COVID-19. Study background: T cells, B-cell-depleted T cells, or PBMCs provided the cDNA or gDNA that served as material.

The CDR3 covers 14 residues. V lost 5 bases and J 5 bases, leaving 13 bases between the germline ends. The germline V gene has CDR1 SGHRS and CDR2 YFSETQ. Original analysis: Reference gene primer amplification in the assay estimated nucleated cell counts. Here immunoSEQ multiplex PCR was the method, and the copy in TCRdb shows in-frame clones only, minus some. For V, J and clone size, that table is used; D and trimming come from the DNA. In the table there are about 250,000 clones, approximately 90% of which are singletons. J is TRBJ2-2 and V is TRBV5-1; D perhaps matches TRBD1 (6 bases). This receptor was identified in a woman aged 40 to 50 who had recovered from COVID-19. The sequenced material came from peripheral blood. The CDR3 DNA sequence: TGCGCCAGCAGACGGGACCAGGGGACCGGGGAGCTGTTTTTT. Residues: CASRRDQGTGELFF.